This T cell receptor beta chain stems from a study of cytomegalovirus exposure and HLA in healthy donors. The CDR3 contains 16 residues. The V gene lost 2 bases and the J gene lost 0 bases, with 11 bases spanning the gap. The germline V gene encodes CDR1 MGHRA and CDR2 YSYEKL. Study-wide results and caveats: The classifier reportedly diagnosed cytomegalovirus status with high sensitivity and specificity.

A multiplex PCR was run with 60 Vbeta primers and 13 Jbeta primers. Sequenced by immunoSEQ multiplex PCR; TCRdb stores in-frame clones only, minus some. The top ten clones hold 5.5% to 7% of a sample with more than 80,000 clones, about four fifths of them seen once. A word on this clone: The antigen is not known.

The TCR comes from a man aged 18 to 35 in good health and CMV-seropositive. The V gene is TRBV4-1, the J gene TRBJ2-1; D might be TRBD1 (5 bases). The specimen sequenced was PBMCs. The CDR3 region is CASSQRQKSSYNEQFF. Written as DNA, the CDR3 is TGCGCCAGCAGCCAACGACAGAAGAGCTCCTACAATGAGCAGTTCTTC.